This T cell receptor (beta chain) was identified during a study of OX40 agonist ivuxolimab in advanced cancers. Across the study: The dose-escalation cohort was approximately 80% male, with a mean age of 60 years, ranging roughly 20 to 90. Enrollees could have had prior anti-PD-1, anti-PD-L1 or anti-CTLA-4 therapy, which 35% to 40% had received. Study-level results: Average numbers of expanded clones were greater in CD8+ T cells than in CD4+. Clonal expansion by week 6 occurred in CD4+ and CD8+ blood T cells (at 0.1 to 3.0 mg/kg).

Points on this clone: Antigen specificity is unknown.

Germline assignment: CDR1 SNHLY and CDR2 FYNNEI. This CDR3 is 14 amino acids long. Trimming cost V 6 bases and J 5 bases, with 14 bases left between them. Libraries were prepared by immunoSEQ multiplex PCR; TCRdb keeps only in-frame clonotypes and omits some of them. The sample has about 70,000 clones, about 84% seen once. The chain carries TRBV2 and TRBJ1-5; D may be TRBD1 (6 bases). This clonotype was sampled from an adult with an advanced solid tumor such as melanoma, head and neck, liver or kidney cancer. The material was CD4+ or CD8+ T cells sorted from blood, obtained in a trial of the OX40 agonist ivuxolimab. The CDR3 DNA reads TGTGCCAGCAGACCCCTGACAGGCGATCAGCCCCAGCATTTT. Its translation is CASRPLTGDQPQHF. The full variable domain, its missing parts supplied by reference TRBV2 and TRBJ1-5, is EPEVTQTPSHQVTQMGQEVILRCVPISNHLYFYWYRQILGQKVEFLVSFYNNEISEKSEIFDDQFSVERPDGSNFTLKIRSTKLEDSAMYFCASRPLTGDQPQHFGDGTRLSIL.